Listed here are 4 T cell receptor beta chains from one sample, sequenced in a study of T-cell memory formation after mild COVID-19. One entry per CDR3 protein, called by TCRdb with MiXCR from the 5' RACE reads. The sample carries a few hundred thousand distinct CDR3 sequences, roughly 21% recorded once. Sequenced: PBMCs or a T cell subset sorted from them (not recorded which). The source of these receptors is an adult woman who had mild COVID-19 (a few samples of this study predate the infection). Cell type and time point are not known.

This clonotype was detected only a few times. The chain joins TRBV7-8 to TRBJ1-5, with 8 bases matching TRBD1. V lost 3 bases to trimming and J lost 0 bases; unmatched junction nucleotides: 1. The germline gives CDR1 SGHVS, CDR2 FQNEAQ. The CDR3 runs 15 residues. The CDR3 is CASSFQGASNQPQHF. CDR3 nucleotide sequence: TGTGCCAGCAGCTTTCAGGGGGCTAGCAATCAGCCCCAGCATTTT.

This clonotype has a handful of counts. The CDR3 spells CASSLQSFNQPQHF. In DNA, the CDR3 is TGTGCCAGCAGTTTACAGTCTTTCAATCAGCCCCAGCATTTT. This chain joins TRBV12-3 or TRBV12-4 and TRBJ1-5, with no clear D. V lost 2 bases and J lost 3, with 8 bases in between. This CDR3 is built from 14 residues.

The rearrangement uses TRBV10-3 and TRBJ1-1, with a weak D call TRBD1 (6 bases). Per the germline V gene, CDR1 is ENHRY and CDR2 is SYGVKD. This CDR3 spans 18 amino acids. Trimming pared 4 bases from V and 0 bases from J, leaving 21 bases between. The CDR3 coding sequence is TGTGCCATCAGTGGACTCCCAGGGGCGACTGAGATGAACACTGAAGCTTTCTTT. Translation gives CAISGLPGATEMNTEAFF.

This clonotype has only a few counts. The rearrangement uses TRBV20-1 and TRBJ2-5; D ambiguous. In germline, CDR1 is DFQATT, CDR2 SNEGSKA (reference sequence). The length of the CDR3 is 17 residues. Between the trimmed V and J ends, which lost 0 bases and 5 bases, there was a span of 22 bases. The CDR3: CSARDTNSLDGRETQYF. The CDR3, as DNA: TGCAGTGCTAGAGATACGAACTCCCTGGATGGCCGGGAGACCCAGTACTTC.